These 22 T cell receptor beta chains came from one sample sequenced in a study of cytomegalovirus exposure and HLA in healthy donors. Amplification used 60 Vbeta primers and 13 Jbeta primers. The assay was immunoSEQ multiplex PCR, and TCRdb's table has in-frame clones only and misses some. The table records roughly 90,000 clones, around 78% of them present only once. The sample comprised PBMCs. The receptors come from a woman aged 40 to 55 in good health and CMV-seropositive.

The CDR3 bases are TGTGCCAGTAGTATCCTACAGGGGGGGACCGGGGAGCTGTTTTTT. Protein sequence: CASSILQGGTGELFF. The chain links TRBV19 to TRBJ2-2; D perhaps matches TRBD1 (8 bases). Germline V gene data show CDR1 as LNHDA and CDR2 as SQIVND (reference sequence). There are 15 residues in the CDR3. V dropped 3 bases and J dropped 5 bases, with 13 bases sitting between them.

This chain connects TRBV18 to TRBJ1-5, with 8 bases identical to TRBD1. Unmatched junction bases numbered 13, after V lost 4 bases and J lost 5 bases. CDR1 and CDR2 (germline): KGHSH, LQKENI. This CDR3 is 17 amino acids long. The CDR3 nucleotides read TGTGCCAGCTCACTCGATTTGCAGGGGGCGATGGATCAGCCCCAGCATTTT. It encodes CASSLDLQGAMDQPQHF.

J is TRBJ2-7 and V is TRBV7-8, with TRBD1 matching over 7 bases. Trimming cost V 8 bases and J 2 bases; bases outside gene matches: 6. This CDR3 has 13 amino acids. From germline, CDR1 is SGHVS and CDR2 FQNEAQ. CDR3 bases: TGTGCCAGCCGGGACAGAGTTACCTACGAGCAGTACTTC. Translation: CASRDRVTYEQYF.

This CDR3 reads CASSPTGMSETQYF. CDR3 coding DNA: TGTGCCAGCAGTCCGACGGGGATGTCAGAGACCCAGTACTTC. The rearrangement links TRBV27 to TRBJ2-5; D is perhaps TRBD2 (5 bases). Between the trimmed V and J ends, which lost 5 bases and 4 bases, there was a span of 14 bases. The CDR3 loop spans 14 amino acids. Germline CDR1 MNHEY, CDR2 SMNVEV (reference sequence).

This clone has only a few counts. The chain combines TRBV27 with TRBJ2-6; 7 positions match TRBD1. Germline-derived CDR1 and CDR2 are MNHEY and SMNVEV (reference sequence). The CDR3 sequence is 17 residues long. After removal of 6 bases from V and 0 bases from J, the junction contained 8 bases not matched to a gene. CDR3 coding DNA: TGTGCCAGCAGCCTTCGGACAGGTCACTCTGGGGCCAACGTCCTGACTTTC. Its protein product is CASSLRTGHSGANVLTF.

This chain uses TRBV5-8 with TRBJ1-2, with 12 positions matching TRBD1. Germline V gene sequence: CDR1 SGHTS, CDR2 YDEGEE. V lost 3 bases and J lost 8; bases outside the gene matches: 5. The CDR3 spans 14 residues. In DNA, the CDR3 is TGTGCCAGCAGCTCCGGGACAGGGGGCGAGGGCTACACCTTC. Translation: CASSSGTGGEGYTF.

The chain couples TRBV11-2 to TRBJ2-7; 8 positions agree with TRBD2. The CDR3 sequence is 13 residues long. J lost 5 bases, V lost 1 base, and 1 base had no gene match. Per germline, CDR1 SGHAT and CDR2 FQNNGV. In DNA, the CDR3 is TGTGCCAGCAGCTTAGGAGCGGGAGACGAGCAGTACTTC. Encoded protein: CASSLGAGDEQYF.

This chain joins TRBV2 and TRBJ2-1, with 9 bases fitting TRBD2. V shed 7 bases and J 5 bases; nucleotides not matched to a gene: 9. Germline CDR1 and CDR2: SNHLY and FYNNEI. CDR3 length: 15 residues. The DNA for the CDR3 is TGTGCCAGCATAAGAAGACTAGCGGACAACAATGAGCAGTTCTTC. It encodes CASIRRLADNNEQFF.

This chain uses TRBV19 with TRBJ1-1; TRBD1 agrees at 11 bases. Germline CDR1 LNHDA, CDR2 SQIVND (reference sequence). CDR3 length: 15 amino acids. Trimming cost V 6 bases and J 5 bases; bases outside gene matches: 8. CDR3 bases: TGTGCCAGTAGAGTAGGGGACAGGGGGAATACTGAAGCTTTCTTT. Translating gives CASRVGDRGNTEAFF.

The CDR3 nucleotides read TGTGCCAGCAGCGGGGAGCGGGGCGAGCAGTACTTC. Its translation: CASSGERGEQYF. This chain uses TRBV9 with TRBJ2-7; 7 bases map to TRBD2. The CDR3 is 12 amino acids. The germline gives CDR1 SGDLS, CDR2 YYNGEE. V was pared by 3 bases and J by 6 bases, with 3 bases of the junction left unmatched.

This rearrangement joins TRBV10-3 to TRBJ1-1; D gene ambiguous. Germline lookup yields CDR1 ENHRY and CDR2 SYGVKD. CDR3 size: 13 residues. V lost 10 bases to trimming and J lost 4 bases, with 16 bases between them. CDR3 in amino acids: CATGRGGSTEAFF. In nucleotides, the CDR3 is TGTGCCACAGGCCGTGGAGGGTCCACTGAAGCTTTCTTT.

The chain employs TRBV5-8 and TRBJ2-2; weak D call: TRBD2 (6 bases). The germline V and J ends were trimmed by 4 bases and 5 bases, with 15 bases remaining between them. This CDR3 is built from 15 residues. Germline V gives CDR1 SGHTS, CDR2 YDEGEE. The CDR3 DNA follows: TGTGCCAGCAGCAGGGGACTGGTAAATACCGGGGAGCTGTTTTTT. Protein sequence: CASSRGLVNTGELFF. Full variable domain (rest looked up from reference TRBV5-8 and TRBJ2-2): EAGVTQSPTHLIKTRGQQATLRCSPISGHTSVYWYQQALGLGLQFLLWYDEGEERNRGNFPPRFSGRQFPNYSSELNVNALELEDSALYLCASSRGLVNTGELFFGEGSRLTVL.

This clone has only one observation. This chain joins TRBV5-1 and TRBJ2-5, with 11 bases lining up with TRBD2. Near its end, the DNA agrees better with TRBJ2-7, so the J call may be wrong. The CDR3 sequence is 15 residues long. Per germline, CDR1 SGHRS and CDR2 YFSETQ. This chain's CDR3 is CASSFTSGSSYEQYF. CDR3 in DNA: TGCGCCAGCAGCTTTACTAGCGGGAGTTCCTACGAGCAGTACTTC.

The chain has TRBV19 and TRBJ2-7, with a possible D match to TRBD2 (6 bases). Trimming shortened V by 1 base and J by 1 base, and 11 bases separated the two germline ends. The CDR3 is 15 residues long. Germline-derived CDR1 and CDR2 are LNHDA and SQIVND (reference sequence). The CDR3 sequence is CASSIAQGTSYEQYF. The CDR3 bases are TGTGCCAGTAGTATAGCTCAAGGGACTTCCTACGAGCAGTACTTC.

The V gene is TRBV19, the J gene TRBJ1-2; 10 positions match TRBD1. The ends lost 5 bases at V and 4 bases at J; junction bases unmatched: 13. CDR3 length: 17 residues. Germline V gives CDR1 LNHDA, CDR2 SQIVND (reference sequence). The chain's CDR3 is CASSLTGTGEFLYGYTF. The DNA for the CDR3 is TGTGCCAGTAGTCTGACCGGGACAGGGGAGTTTCTCTATGGCTACACCTTC.

The V call is TRBV6-5, the J call TRBJ1-5; 7 bases match TRBD1. From germline, CDR1 is MNHEY and CDR2 SVGAGI. V was clipped by 4 bases and J by 4 bases; unmatched bases: 7. The CDR3 contains 15 residues. The CDR3 sequence is CASSSTGTDNQPQHF. The CDR3 DNA sequence: TGTGCCAGCAGTTCCACCGGGACAGATAATCAGCCCCAGCATTTT.

Notes on this clone: A read error may account for a junction end that differs from germline. The same CDR3 is also encoded by other DNA sequences in this sample. V usage is TRBV19 and J usage is TRBJ1-5, with D unclear. The CDR3 sequence is 14 residues long. Germline CDR1 reads LNHDA; CDR2 reads SQIVND (reference sequence). CDR3: CASSIGRHNQPQHF. In nucleotides, the CDR3 is TGTGCCAGTAGTATCGGCAGACACAATCAGCCTCAGCATTTT.

The chain employs TRBV4-1 and TRBJ2-3, with a tentative D call TRBD2 (6 bases). Per germline, CDR1 MGHRA and CDR2 YSYEKL. V was pared by 4 bases and J by 4 bases, with 6 bases between. The CDR3 length is 12 residues. CDR3 protein: CASSRGADTQYF. CDR3 sequence (DNA): TGCGCCAGCAGCCGGGGGGCAGATACGCAGTATTTT.

The V and J genes are TRBV2 and TRBJ2-5; possible D gene TRBD1, 6 bases. The J call is in doubt because the DNA end fits TRBJ2-7 better. From germline, CDR1 is SNHLY and CDR2 FYNNEI. The CDR3 consists of 15 residues. CDR3 sequence reads: CASRRKDSSWYEQYF. The CDR3 DNA reads as TGTGCCAGCAGGAGAAAGGACAGCTCGTGGTACGAGCAGTACTTC.

This chain uses TRBV7-2 with TRBJ2-5, with D possibly TRBD2 on 5 matching bases. Germline CDR1 SGHTA, CDR2 FQGNSA. The length of the CDR3 is 14 residues. V was pared by 1 base and J by 5 bases, with 11 bases between. DNA for the CDR3: TGTGCCAGCAGCTTAGGGCTAGCTGTGGAGACCCAGTACTTC. Encoded protein: CASSLGLAVETQYF.

This rearrangement joins TRBV5-4 to TRBJ2-1; 14 bases map to TRBD2. There are 16 residues in the CDR3. Germline V lookup: CDR1 SGHNT, CDR2 YYREEE (reference sequence). V shed 4 bases, J shed 7 bases, and the junction held 7 bases outside the gene matches. CDR3 region: CASSPGLAGVANEQFF. Written as DNA, the CDR3 is TGTGCCAGCAGCCCGGGACTAGCGGGAGTCGCTAATGAGCAGTTCTTC.

This clone was detected once. The chain carries TRBV9 and TRBJ2-7; 9 bases line up with TRBD2. Germline-derived CDR1 and CDR2 are SGDLS and YYNGEE. The CDR3 contains 15 residues. Unmatched junction bases numbered 6, after V lost 2 bases and J lost 3 bases. In DNA, the CDR3 is TGTGCCAGCAGCGTGATAGGTAGCGGGAGCTACGAGCAGTACTTC. This gives the protein CASSVIGSGSYEQYF.